The present T cell receptor beta chain was sequenced within a study of T-cell reconstitution after alpha-beta-depleted transplantation in children (dated by TCRdb to the mid-2010s). About the investigation overall: Using TCR repertoire profiling, the study followed T-cell immune reconstitution in a quantitative way in children after TCRalphabeta/CD19-depleted allogeneic hematopoietic cell transplantation. Paper-wide results and their limitations: The apparently early alphabetaT-cell count recovery about two months after transplant was reportedly dependent on only several hundred rapidly expanded clones derived from non-depleted graft cells. The frequencies of hyperexpanded clones fell over the following months, and after one year, T-cell counts and TCRbeta diversity were mostly attributed to newly produced T cells. In some patients, high TCRbeta diversity at day 60 was attributed to recipient T cells and intrathymic progenitors that had survived conditioning.

The junction shows trimming of 1 base on V and 4 bases on J, plus 5 bases between the germline ends. The germline V gene sets CDR1 to SGHAT and CDR2 to FQNNGV. The CDR3 measures 13 amino acids from cysteine to phenylalanine. The only DNA kept is the CDR3, 39 bases in frame from the first base. This clonotype was detected many times. It has no known antigen specificity. No much larger clone exists at a distance of one base, and base qualities are not known. The sample's time point label is to be understood as: day 60 (about 2 months) after transplantation. The treatment or condition label, read with the paper, signifies: allogeneic hematopoietic cell transplantation with graft depleted of TCRalphabeta T cells and CD19 B cells. The transplant recipients were children given TCRalphabeta/CD19-depleted allogeneic hematopoietic cell grafts. To prepare the library, PCR was applied. The sequencing machine was an Illumina HiSeq 2500. Molecular barcoding was employed in the preparation of TCR libraries, with unique molecular identifiers being used to normalize TCRbeta repertoire quantification. The public reads were reanalyzed by TCRdb: fastp trimming at Q25, MiXCR alignment, in-frame beta chains only. When rows share a CDR3 protein, they turn into one entry using the most common DNA and genes. Recorded for this sample are roughly 100,000 distinct CDR3 sequences; roughly 6% of them occurred a single time. Of the sample, 6.1% is held by the ten largest clones.

The chain links TRBV11-2 with TRBJ2-1; confidence is insufficient to name the D gene. Sequenced here: PBMCs, mostly from graft donor cells, sampled 60 days after TCRalphabeta/CD19-depleted stem cell transplant. This TCR was sampled from a female patient aged 2 to 10 who had a stem cell transplant for Fanconi anemia, so the T cells may come from the graft donor. The bases read TGTGCCAGCAGCTTAGGACATTACAATGAGCAGTTCTTC. It encodes CASSLGHYNEQFF.